This TCR beta chain was recorded in a study of tumor and adjacent non-tumor tissue in lung cancer. The overall study: Millions of productive TCRbeta reads were obtained per sample on average.

The V and J ends lost 2 bases and 1 base, in that order; junction bases with no gene match: 4. CDR1 MNHEY and CDR2 SVGAGI come from the germline V gene. The CDR3 is made up of 15 amino acids. A modified ARM-PCR protocol with three rounds of nested PCR amplified TCRbeta. TCRdb reprocessed the multiplex PCR reads via MiXCR and lists one record per CDR3 protein. The table includes 100,000 or so distinct CDR3 sequences, more than 80% detected once. This sample's RNA came from whole unsorted tissue. The normal lung tissue was taken more than 3 cm from the tumor edge. The table lists this clonotype with a few counts. This clone may be a read error of a much larger clone one base away.

The clonotype was recovered from a man aged 55 to 70 with small cell lung cancer. Sequenced material: distant non-tumor lung tissue. This chain links TRBV6-5 with TRBJ1-1, with 7 bases that match TRBD1. In nucleotides, the CDR3 is TGTGCCAGCAGTTACCCAGGGGACAGGAACACTGAAGCTTTCTTT. It is translated as CASSYPGDRNTEAFF.